One and the same sample provided the 10 T cell receptor beta chains below, sequenced in a study of radiation and T cells in renal cell carcinoma. The assay was immunoSEQ multiplex PCR, and TCRdb's table has in-frame clones only and misses some. The table has some 130,000 clones, approximately 80% seen once. Specified time point: blood 2 weeks post-SBRT. Sample treatment: 15 Gy SBRT to primary tumor, nephrectomy 4 weeks later. The sample was blood, taken from a patient whose treatment included radiotherapy and nephrectomy. These receptor sequences come from a woman in her sixties or seventies with renal cell carcinoma.

V and J are TRBV7-9 and TRBJ2-5; 11 bases are shared with TRBD2. Trimming took 1 base from V and 2 from J; bases not matched to a gene: 6. Germline V gives CDR1 SEHNR, CDR2 FQNEAQ (reference sequence). This CDR3 is 17 amino acids long. The CDR3, as DNA: TGTGCCAGCAGCTTAGGTGGGACTAGCGGATATCAAGAGACCCAGTACTTC. Protein sequence: CASSLGGTSGYQETQYF.

J is TRBJ2-5 and V is TRBV20-1, with unresolved D. The length of the CDR3 is 11 residues. V was shortened by 4 bases and J by 4 bases, with 7 bases between the two germline ends. The germline CDR1 and CDR2 sequences are DFQATT and SNEGSKA (reference sequence). CDR3 residues: CSATARETQYF. As DNA, the CDR3 is TGCAGTGCTACAGCGAGAGAGACCCAGTACTTC.

In this sample, this clone turned up once. V usage is TRBV9 and J usage is TRBJ2-7, with D perhaps TRBD2 (7 bases). The germline V gene has CDR1 SGDLS and CDR2 YYNGEE. Between the trimmed V and J ends, which lost 4 bases and 7 bases, there was a span of 27 bases. The CDR3 sequence is 17 residues long. The CDR3 spells CASSLGASGRGGEEQYF. The CDR3 nucleotides are TGTGCCAGCAGCCTCGGGGCTAGCGGAAGAGGGGGAGAAGAGCAGTACTTC. The full variable domain, in which reference TRBV9 and TRBJ2-7 provide the parts outside the CDR3, is DSGVTQTPKHLITATGQRVTLRCSPRSGDLSVYWYQQSLDQGLQFLIQYYNGEERAKGNILERFSAQQFPDLHSELNLSSLELGDSALYFCASSLGASGRGGEEQYFGPGTRLTVT.

The V gene is TRBV2, the J gene TRBJ1-2; D gene ambiguous. The CDR3 has 13 amino acids. Germline CDR1 and CDR2: SNHLY and FYNNEI. Trimming took 8 bases from V and 6 from J, leaving 16 bases between them. CDR3 coding DNA: TGTGCCAGCTCGGCCCGACCCTCCGATGGCTACACCTTC. As protein: CASSARPSDGYTF.

The chain couples TRBV28 to TRBJ2-7; tentative D call: TRBD1 (5 bases). Germline V gives CDR1 MDHEN, CDR2 SYDVKM. V was shortened by 5 bases and J by 2 bases, with 7 bases between the two germline ends. The CDR3 has 12 residues. In nucleotides, the CDR3 is TGTGCCAGCAGTAAGACAGCCTACGAGCAGTACTTC. It yields the protein CASSKTAYEQYF.

The chain couples TRBV6-5 to TRBJ2-1; 9 positions agree with TRBD1. The CDR3 totals 15 residues. V was clipped by 0 bases and J by 3 bases; unmatched bases: 0. Germline values: CDR1 MNHEY, CDR2 SVGAGI. CDR3 DNA sequence: TGTGCCAGCAGTTACTCGGGACAGGGCTACAATGAGCAGTTCTTC. Its translation: CASSYSGQGYNEQFF.

The chain uses TRBV6-6 and TRBJ2-3; D may be TRBD2 (6 bases). The CDR3 loop spans 12 amino acids. The germline CDR1 and CDR2 sequences are MNHNY and SVGAGI (reference sequence). V lost 6 bases and J 6 bases, leaving 10 bases between the germline ends. CDR3: CASRGRTDTQYF. The CDR3 DNA is TGTGCCAGCAGGGGGAGGACGGATACGCAGTATTTT.

The chain couples TRBV6-1 to TRBJ2-3, with 7 bases lining up with TRBD2. The germline CDR1 and CDR2 sequences are MNHNS and SASEGT. V lost 4 bases, J lost 6 bases, and 7 bases stayed unmatched. The CDR3 is 14 residues long. The CDR3 coding sequence is TGTGCCAGCAGTGCCAGCGTGGGAGGGGATACGCAGTATTTT. Translating gives CASSASVGGDTQYF.

The chain employs TRBV27 and TRBJ2-2; the match to TRBD1 covers 7 bases. Germline assignment: CDR1 MNHEY and CDR2 SMNVEV (reference sequence). With V trimmed by 3 bases and J by 6 bases, 4 bases remained unmatched. The length of the CDR3 is 14 residues. The CDR3 sequence is CASSFLDRSGELFF. The CDR3 DNA reads TGTGCCAGCAGTTTCTTGGACAGGTCCGGGGAGCTGTTTTTT.

The chain employs TRBV19 and TRBJ1-2; TRBD1 agrees at 7 bases. Germline CDR1 is LNHDA and CDR2 is SQIVND (reference sequence). J gave up 6 bases and V 4 bases, and 8 bases lay outside the gene matches. The CDR3 extends over 14 amino acids. DNA of the CDR3: TGTGCCAGTAGTACCGGGACAGTCCCACATGGCTACACCTTC. Protein sequence: CASSTGTVPHGYTF.